This record covers a single T cell receptor (beta chain). This sample is part of a study of blood T cell repertoires in COVID-19. Study details: Collection of acute and convalescent COVID-19 samples took place in the United States, Italy and Spain.

J lost 8 bases, V lost 8 bases, and 9 bases had no gene match. CDR3 length equals 13 residues. Germline V gene sequence: CDR1 MDHEN, CDR2 SYDVKM. In the original analysis: Cell counts per sample came from amplifying reference gene primers. Data came from immunoSEQ multiplex PCR; TCRdb stores just in-frame clones and leaves some out. V, J and clone size are those of that table, while D and trimming were read from the DNA. The data show around 350,000 clones, around 86% seen once. The material sequenced was peripheral blood. The chain recombines TRBV28 with TRBJ1-2; TRBD1 agrees at 9 bases. This clonotype was obtained from a human donor in a cohort sampled during active COVID-19. The CDR3: CASLSGTGRGYTF. In nucleotides, the CDR3 is TGTGCCAGCCTTTCCGGGACAGGGCGCGGCTACACCTTC.